The rows below give T cell receptor beta chains drawn from one sample of a study of blood T cell repertoires in COVID-19. Profiled with immunoSEQ multiplex PCR; TCRdb holds only in-frame clones, not every one. The table lists 150,000 to 200,000 clones, roughly 80% of them singletons, with 6.5% to 9.5% in the top ten. The specimen was peripheral blood. These receptors were collected from a woman aged 55-69 years with COVID-19, enrolled during active disease. The CDR3 runs from the conserved cysteine through the conserved F or W. A D gene is named only where the DNA matches it firmly. Size tells how often a clone was seen (once, few, many) or the class of an expanded clone, and some rows leave it out.

CASSATGEAETQYF	TGTGCCAGCAGCGCTACAGGGGAGGCAGAGACCCAGTACTTC	TRBV7-2	TRBJ2-5	NA	NA
CASYFGREWVYGYTF	TGTGCCAGCTATTTCGGCAGGGAATGGGTCTATGGCTACACCTTC	TRBV5-8	TRBJ1-2	NA	NA
CASNSREYEQYF	TGCGCCAGCAACTCCAGGGAATACGAGCAGTACTTC	TRBV10-2	TRBJ2-7	NA	NA
CASSFAGSNEKLFF	TGCGCCAGCAGCTTTGCAGGGTCTAATGAAAAACTGTTTTTT	TRBV5-1	TRBJ1-4	NA	NA
CASSHGTSGSNEQFF	TGTGCCAGCAGCCACGGGACTAGCGGGAGCAATGAGCAGTTCTTC	TRBV14	TRBJ2-1	TRBD2	NA
CASSEQRQLQETQYF	TGTGCCAGCAGTGAACAGCGGCAGCTCCAAGAGACCCAGTACTTC	TRBV6-1	TRBJ2-5	NA	NA
CSAEVSNTEAFF	TGCAGCGCCGAGGTTTCGAACACTGAAGCTTTCTTT	TRBV29-1	TRBJ1-1	NA	NA
CASSLRGGQGSQPQHF	TGTGCCAGCAGCTTACGGGGGGGGCAGGGTAGTCAGCCCCAGCATTTT	TRBV7-8	TRBJ1-5	NA	NA
CASSQGRGGNQPQHF	TGTGCCAGCAGCCAAGGCCGGGGTGGCAATCAGCCCCAGCATTTT	TRBV3-1/TRBV3-2	TRBJ1-5	NA	NA
CASSVEQRTDTQYF	TGTGCCAGCAGCGTAGAACAGCGGACAGATACGCAGTATTTT	TRBV9	TRBJ2-3	NA	few
CASSVGSVGQGGYTF	TGTGCCAGCAGCGTAGGAAGTGTGGGGCAGGGTGGCTACACCTTC	TRBV9	TRBJ1-2	NA	NA
CASSLARAAPEAFF	TGTGCCAGCAGCTTAGCGAGGGCAGCACCTGAAGCTTTCTTT	TRBV7-2	TRBJ1-1	NA	NA
CASSFGQGSYEQYF	TGCGCCAGCAGCTTCGGACAGGGCTCCTACGAGCAGTACTTC	TRBV5-1	TRBJ2-7	TRBD1	NA
CASSLGGGNIQYF	TGTGCCAGCAGCTTAGGGGGAGGGAATATCCAGTACTTC	TRBV11-2	TRBJ2-5	TRBD2	NA
CASTKSGFQGYQYF	TGTGCCAGCACCAAGTCCGGGTTTCAAGGTTACCAGTACTTC	TRBV6-6	TRBJ2-5	NA	NA
CASSKNRGAHEQYF	TGTGCCAGCAGCAAGAACAGGGGTGCCCACGAGCAGTACTTC	TRBV21-1	TRBJ2-7	NA	NA
CASSFSGGSNQPQHF	TGCGCCAGCAGCTTTTCCGGAGGAAGCAATCAGCCCCAGCATTTT	TRBV5-1	TRBJ1-5	NA	NA
CASSAGGAKEKLFF	TGTGCCAGCAGCGCAGGGGGCGCAAAGGAAAAACTGTTTTTT	TRBV9	TRBJ1-4	TRBD1	NA
CASSPNLAGAENTGELFF	TGTGCCAGCTCACCAAATCTAGCGGGGGCCGAGAACACCGGGGAGCTGTTTTTT	TRBV18	TRBJ2-2	TRBD2	NA
CASSLDGRGGPDTQYF	TGTGCCAGCAGCCTCGACGGGCGGGGGGGCCCAGATACGCAGTATTTT	TRBV7-3	TRBJ2-3	TRBD2	NA
CASSDREARRDTQYF	TGTGCCAGCAGTGATAGGGAGGCCCGTCGGGATACGCAGTATTTT	TRBV2	TRBJ2-3	NA	NA
CASSRNKREGGYF	TGTGCCAGCAGCAGGAATAAGCGGGAGGGGGGGTATTTT	TRBV21-1	TRBJ2-3	NA	NA
CASRTGAGNTIYF	TGTGCCAGTCGAACAGGCGCTGGAAACACCATATATTTT	TRBV19	TRBJ1-3	NA	NA
CASSLTVQETQYF	TGTGCTAGCAGCCTGACAGTCCAAGAGACCCAGTACTTC	TRBV7-7	TRBJ2-5	NA	NA
CASSRLSMGGVYNEQFF	TGTGCCAGCTCACGACTATCTATGGGGGGAGTGTACAATGAGCAGTTCTTC	TRBV19	TRBJ2-1	NA	NA
CASSPQGRRSPLHF	TGTGCCAGCAGCCCCCAGGGAAGGAGATCACCCCTCCACTTT	TRBV7-2	TRBJ1-6	NA	few
CASSFSGGREKTQYF	TGCGCCAGCAGCTTCAGTGGCGGGAGAGAAAAGACCCAGTACTTC	TRBV5-1	TRBJ2-5	TRBD2	NA
CASSQDPASGYNEQFF	TGTGCCAGCAGCCAAGATCCGGCTAGCGGATACAATGAGCAGTTCTTC	TRBV3-1/TRBV3-2	TRBJ2-1	TRBD2	NA
CASSHRGVAGYEQYF	TGTGCCAGCAGCCACCGGGGGGTGGCGGGCTACGAGCAGTACTTC	TRBV7-9	TRBJ2-7	TRBD2	NA
CASSFNGGTTWETQYF	TGTGCCAGCAGCTTCAACGGCGGGACTACATGGGAGACCCAGTACTTC	TRBV7-2	TRBJ2-5	TRBD2	few
CASSVRTGQVYNEQFF	TGTGCCAGCAGCGTACGAACGGGACAGGTGTACAATGAGCAGTTCTTC	TRBV9	TRBJ2-1	TRBD1	NA
CASSLVAGAREQFF	TGTGCCAGCAGCTTAGTAGCGGGAGCCCGTGAGCAGTTCTTC	TRBV7-9	TRBJ2-1	TRBD2	NA
CASSPDRDGEQFF	TGTGCCAGCAGTCCCGACAGGGATGGAGAGCAGTTCTTC	TRBV28	TRBJ2-1	TRBD1	NA
CASSLTGQGVSSGNTIYF	TGTGCCAGCAGTCTCACGGGACAGGGGGTCTCCTCTGGAAACACCATATATTTT	TRBV6-6	TRBJ1-3	TRBD1	NA
CAISESAGPYNEQFF	TGTGCCATCAGTGAGTCGGCAGGGCCCTACAATGAGCAGTTCTTC	TRBV10-3	TRBJ2-1	NA	NA
CASSLSTRTQETQYF	TGTGCCAGCAGCTTATCCACTAGGACCCAAGAGACCCAGTACTTC	TRBV7-8	TRBJ2-5	NA	NA
CASSLTGAQPQHF	TGTGCCAGCAGCCTGACAGGGGCTCAGCCCCAGCATTTT	TRBV7-2	TRBJ1-5	TRBD1	NA
CASSGGPTVMNTEAFF	TGTGCCAGCAGCGGAGGGCCTACAGTTATGAACACTGAAGCTTTCTTT	TRBV9	TRBJ1-1	NA	NA
CASSSGQGANYGYTF	TGTGCCAGCAGTTCGGGACAGGGGGCTAACTATGGCTACACCTTC	TRBV28	TRBJ1-2	TRBD1	NA
CASSSIGSQPQHF	TGTGCCAGTAGTTCTATTGGGAGCCAGCCCCAGCATTTT	TRBV19	TRBJ1-5	NA	NA
CASSRQPQPQHF	TGTGCCAGCAGTCGACAGCCTCAGCCCCAGCATTTT	TRBV28	TRBJ1-5	NA	few
CASSQLAGANTGELFF	TGTGCCAGCAGTCAGCTAGCGGGGGCGAACACCGGGGAGCTGTTTTTT	TRBV11-3	TRBJ2-2	TRBD2	few
CASSPPTSDEQFF	TGTGCCAGCAGCCCGCCTACTAGCGATGAGCAGTTCTTC	TRBV6-6	TRBJ2-1	TRBD2	few